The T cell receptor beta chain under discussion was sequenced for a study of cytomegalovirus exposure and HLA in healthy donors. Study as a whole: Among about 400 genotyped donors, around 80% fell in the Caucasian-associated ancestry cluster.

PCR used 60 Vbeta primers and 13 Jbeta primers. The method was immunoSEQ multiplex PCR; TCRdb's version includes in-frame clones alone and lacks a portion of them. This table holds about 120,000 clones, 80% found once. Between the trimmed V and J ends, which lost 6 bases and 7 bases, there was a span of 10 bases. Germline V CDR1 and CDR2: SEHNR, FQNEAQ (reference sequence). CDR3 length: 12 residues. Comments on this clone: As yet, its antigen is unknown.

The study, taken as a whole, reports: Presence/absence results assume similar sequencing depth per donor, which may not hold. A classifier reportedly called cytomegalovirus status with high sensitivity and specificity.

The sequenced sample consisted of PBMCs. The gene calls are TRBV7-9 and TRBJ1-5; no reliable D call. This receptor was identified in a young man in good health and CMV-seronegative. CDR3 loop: CASSLGRQPQHF. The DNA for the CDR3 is TGTGCCAGCAGTCTTGGTCGGCAGCCCCAGCATTTT.